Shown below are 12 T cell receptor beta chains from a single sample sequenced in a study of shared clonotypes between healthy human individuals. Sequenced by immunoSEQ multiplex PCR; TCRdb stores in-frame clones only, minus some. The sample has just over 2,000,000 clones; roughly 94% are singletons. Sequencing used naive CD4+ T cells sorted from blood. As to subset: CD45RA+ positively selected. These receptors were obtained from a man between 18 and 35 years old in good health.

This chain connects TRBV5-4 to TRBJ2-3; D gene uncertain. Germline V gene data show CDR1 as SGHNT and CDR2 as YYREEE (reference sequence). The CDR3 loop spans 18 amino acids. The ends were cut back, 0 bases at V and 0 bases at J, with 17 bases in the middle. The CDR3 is CASSLAGLPRPSTDTQYF. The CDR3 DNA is TGTGCCAGCAGCTTGGCCGGGCTGCCGCGACCTAGCACAGATACGCAGTATTTT.

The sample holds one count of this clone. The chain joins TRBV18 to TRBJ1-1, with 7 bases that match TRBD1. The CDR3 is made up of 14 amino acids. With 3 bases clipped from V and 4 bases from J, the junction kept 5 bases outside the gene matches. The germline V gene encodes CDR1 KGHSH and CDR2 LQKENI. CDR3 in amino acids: CASSPRPGGTEAFF. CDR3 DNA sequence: TGTGCCAGCTCACCGAGACCAGGGGGCACTGAAGCTTTCTTT.

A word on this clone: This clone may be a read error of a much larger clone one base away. CDR3 sequence (DNA): TGTGCCAGCAGCTTAGGGAATGAAAAACTGTTTTTT. Its protein is CASSLGNEKLFF. The chain joins TRBV11-2 to TRBJ1-4, with D unclear. Trimming stripped 1 base from V and 5 bases from J, with 2 bases between. The CDR3 consists of 12 residues. Germline V gene sequence: CDR1 SGHAT, CDR2 FQNNGV.

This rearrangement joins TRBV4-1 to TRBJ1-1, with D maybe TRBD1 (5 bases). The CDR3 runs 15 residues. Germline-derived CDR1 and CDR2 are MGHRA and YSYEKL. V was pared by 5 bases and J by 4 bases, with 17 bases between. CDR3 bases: TGCGCCAGCAGCACTCAGGGCATTCGGGGCACTGAAGCTTTCTTT. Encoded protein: CASSTQGIRGTEAFF.

The CDR3, as DNA: TGTGCCATCAGGGGACGGAGTAATGAAAAACTGTTTTTT. It encodes CAIRGRSNEKLFF. The chain couples TRBV10-3 to TRBJ1-4; TRBD1 is a possible D gene (5 bases). V lost 6 bases and J lost 4, with 9 bases in between. CDR3 length: 13 residues. CDR1 and CDR2 from the germline V gene are ENHRY and SYGVKD.

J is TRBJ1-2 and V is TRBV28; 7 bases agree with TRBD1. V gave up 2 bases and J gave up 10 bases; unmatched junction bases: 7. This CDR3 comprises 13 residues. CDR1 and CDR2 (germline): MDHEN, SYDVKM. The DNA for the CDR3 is TGTGCCAGCAGTTTACGACAGGGAGGGGACTACACCTTC. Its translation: CASSLRQGGDYTF.

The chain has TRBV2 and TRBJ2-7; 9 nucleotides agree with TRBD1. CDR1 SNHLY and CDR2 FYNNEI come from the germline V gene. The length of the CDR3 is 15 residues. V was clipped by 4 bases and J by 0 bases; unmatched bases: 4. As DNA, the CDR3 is TGTGCCAGCAGTGTGGTGGGACAGGGCTCCTACGAGCAGTACTTC. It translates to CASSVVGQGSYEQYF.

The CDR3 region has the DNA TGTGCCAGCAGGGGCGCAGGGGACACCTCTGGAAACACCATATATTTT. Translating it yields CASRGAGDTSGNTIYF. V usage is TRBV6-6 and J usage is TRBJ1-3, with TRBD1 as a possible D gene (6 bases). Germline V CDR1 and CDR2: MNHNY, SVGAGI (reference sequence). The CDR3 is made up of 16 amino acids. The V and J ends lost 6 bases and 0 bases respectively, with 15 bases between them.

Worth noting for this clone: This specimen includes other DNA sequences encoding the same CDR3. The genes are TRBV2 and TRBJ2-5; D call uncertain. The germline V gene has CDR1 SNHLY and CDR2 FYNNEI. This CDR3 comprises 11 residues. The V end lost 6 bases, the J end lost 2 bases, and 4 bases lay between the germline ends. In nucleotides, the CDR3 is TGTGCCAGCAGAACACAAGAGACCCAGTACTTC. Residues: CASRTQETQYF.

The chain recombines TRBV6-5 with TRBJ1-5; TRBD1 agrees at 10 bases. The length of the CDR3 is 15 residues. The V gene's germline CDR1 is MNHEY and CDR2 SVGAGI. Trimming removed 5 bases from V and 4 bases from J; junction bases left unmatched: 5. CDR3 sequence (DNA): TGTGCCAGCAGTCGGGGGACAGGGGTGAATCAGCCCCAGCATTTT. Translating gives CASSRGTGVNQPQHF.

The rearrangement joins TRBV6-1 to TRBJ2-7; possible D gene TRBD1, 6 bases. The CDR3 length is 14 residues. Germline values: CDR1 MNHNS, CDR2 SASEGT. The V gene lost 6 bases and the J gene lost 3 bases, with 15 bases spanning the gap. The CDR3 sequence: CASSPGTTIYEQYF. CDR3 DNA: TGTGCCAGCAGCCCCGGGACAACAATCTACGAGCAGTACTTC.

The CDR3 sequence: CASSLAVGGGETQYF. The CDR3 DNA reads TGCGCCAGCAGCTTGGCCGTAGGGGGCGGCGAGACCCAGTACTTC. The V and J genes are TRBV5-1 and TRBJ2-5, with 7 bases identical to TRBD1. Germline loops: CDR1 SGHRS, CDR2 YFSETQ. The CDR3 has 15 amino acids. V lost 0 bases to trimming and J lost 5 bases; unmatched junction nucleotides: 7. The full variable domain, rest sourced from reference TRBV5-1 and TRBJ2-5, is KAGVTQTPRYLIKTRGQQVTLSCSPISGHRSVSWYQQTPGQGLQFLFEYFSETQRNKGNFPGRFSGRQFSNSRSEMNVSTLELGDSALYLCASSLAVGGGETQYFGPGTRLLVL.